The sample holds a few counts of the clone carrying this T cell receptor (beta chain). Its target is unknown. This specimen comes from a study of post-analysis software for immune sequencing data. Study information: Patients had relapsing-remitting, secondary progressive or progressive-relapsing multiple sclerosis; some lacked subtype. General study findings and limits: TRBV5-6, TRBV5-1 and TRBV20-1 were among four to six TRBV segments more frequent in patients than controls. Compared with controls, patients showed significantly lower normalized Chao1 diversity.

Libraries were made from TCR beta cDNA, and they carried unique molecular identifiers. The source material, about 0.9 to 10 million T cells, gave rise to 450,000 to 550,000 cDNA molecules. One entry per CDR3 protein, called by TCRdb with MiXCR from the PCR reads. This table has fewer than 600,000 distinct CDR3 sequences, roughly 45% appearing once. This CDR3 comprises 12 residues. V was clipped by 5 bases and J by 11 bases; unmatched bases: 8. Per the germline V gene, CDR1 is DFQATT and CDR2 is SNEGSKA (reference sequence). The V call is TRBV20-1, the J call TRBJ2-5; TRBD2 matches 10 bases. Input material: blood. The clonotype originates from a girl aged 10-17 years with multiple sclerosis. The DNA for the CDR3 is TGCAGTGCTTTAGCGGGAGGTCAGGAGCAGTACTTC. This translates into CSALAGGQEQYF.